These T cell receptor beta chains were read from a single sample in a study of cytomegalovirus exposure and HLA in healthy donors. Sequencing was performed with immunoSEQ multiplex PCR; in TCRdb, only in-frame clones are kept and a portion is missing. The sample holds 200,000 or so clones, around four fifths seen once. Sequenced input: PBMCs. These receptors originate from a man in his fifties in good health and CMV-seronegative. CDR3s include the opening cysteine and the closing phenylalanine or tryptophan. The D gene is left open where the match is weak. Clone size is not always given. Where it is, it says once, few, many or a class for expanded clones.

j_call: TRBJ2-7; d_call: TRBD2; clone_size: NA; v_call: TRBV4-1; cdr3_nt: TGCGCCAGCAGCCAGTCTGGGACTAGCGGATCCTACGAGCAGTACTTC; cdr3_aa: CASSQSGTSGSYEQYF
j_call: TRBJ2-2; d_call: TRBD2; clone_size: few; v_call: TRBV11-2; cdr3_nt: TGTGCCAGCGGGTTAGCGGGAGTGCTCACCGGGGAGCTGTTTTTT; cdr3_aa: CASGLAGVLTGELFF
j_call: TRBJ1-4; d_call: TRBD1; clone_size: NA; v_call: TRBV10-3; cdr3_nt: TGTGCCATCAGTGAGTCCGGGACAGCTAATGAAAAACTGTTTTTT; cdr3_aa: CAISESGTANEKLFF
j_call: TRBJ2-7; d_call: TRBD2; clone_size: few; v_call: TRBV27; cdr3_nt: TGTGCCAGCAGTTTCGGGAGGGATTACGAGCAGTACTTC; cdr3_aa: CASSFGRDYEQYF
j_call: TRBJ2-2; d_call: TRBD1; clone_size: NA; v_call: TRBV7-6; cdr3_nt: TGTGCCAGCAGCCCCTCCTCCGGGACAGGGGGCACCGGGGAGCTGTTTTTT; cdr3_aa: CASSPSSGTGGTGELFF
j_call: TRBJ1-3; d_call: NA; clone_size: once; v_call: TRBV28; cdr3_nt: TGTGCCAGCAGCCACCGGGGCTCTGGAAACACCATATATTTT; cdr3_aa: CASSHRGSGNTIYF
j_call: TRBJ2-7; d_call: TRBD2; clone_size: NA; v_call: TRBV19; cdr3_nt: TGTGCCAGTAGTATATTCCCTCCGTCGACTAGCGGGGGCTCCTACGAGCAGTACTTC; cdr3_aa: CASSIFPPSTSGGSYEQYF
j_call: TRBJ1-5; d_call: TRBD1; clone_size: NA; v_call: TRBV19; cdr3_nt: TGTGCCAGTAGTGCTACGGACAGGGGGACGGGTCAGCCCCAGCATTTT; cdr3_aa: CASSATDRGTGQPQHF
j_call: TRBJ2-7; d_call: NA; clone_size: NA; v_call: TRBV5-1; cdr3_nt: TGCGCCAGCAGCCTTGGGGGGAGCTCCTACGAGCAGTACTTC; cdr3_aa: CASSLGGSSYEQYF
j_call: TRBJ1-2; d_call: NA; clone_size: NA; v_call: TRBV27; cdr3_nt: TGTGCCAGCAGATCATGGACGGCGGGTGGCTACACCTTC; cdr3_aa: CASRSWTAGGYTF
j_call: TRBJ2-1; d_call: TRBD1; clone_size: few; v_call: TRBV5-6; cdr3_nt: TGTGCCAGCAGTCCAGGGGGCGATGAGCAGTTCTTC; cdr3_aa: CASSPGGDEQFF
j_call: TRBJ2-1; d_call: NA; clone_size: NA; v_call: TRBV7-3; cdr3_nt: TGTGCCAGCAGCTTGACACCCCGCCTGGGTGAGCAGTTCTTC; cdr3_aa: CASSLTPRLGEQFF
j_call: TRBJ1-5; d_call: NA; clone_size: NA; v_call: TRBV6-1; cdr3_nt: TGTGCCAGCAGTGACCGCGGGGGGAATCAGCCCCAGCATTTT; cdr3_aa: CASSDRGGNQPQHF
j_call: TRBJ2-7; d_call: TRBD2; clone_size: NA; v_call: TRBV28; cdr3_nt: TGTGCCAGCAGTGCCGGGACTAGCGGGCCCCCGGAGTACTTC; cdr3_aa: CASSAGTSGPPEYF
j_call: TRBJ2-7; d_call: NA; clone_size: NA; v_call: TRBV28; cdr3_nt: TGTGCCAGCAAGCGGAGCATCAACGAGCAGTACTTC; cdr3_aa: CASKRSINEQYF
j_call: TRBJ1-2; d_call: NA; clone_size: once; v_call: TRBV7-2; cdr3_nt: TGTGCCAGCAGCTTTCCGGGGAAAAACTATGGCTACACCTTC; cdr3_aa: CASSFPGKNYGYTF
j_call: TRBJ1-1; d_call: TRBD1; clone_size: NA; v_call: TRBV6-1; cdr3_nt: TGTGCCAGCAGTTTGACAGGGGGAAGGAACACTGAAGCTTTCTTT; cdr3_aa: CASSLTGGRNTEAFF